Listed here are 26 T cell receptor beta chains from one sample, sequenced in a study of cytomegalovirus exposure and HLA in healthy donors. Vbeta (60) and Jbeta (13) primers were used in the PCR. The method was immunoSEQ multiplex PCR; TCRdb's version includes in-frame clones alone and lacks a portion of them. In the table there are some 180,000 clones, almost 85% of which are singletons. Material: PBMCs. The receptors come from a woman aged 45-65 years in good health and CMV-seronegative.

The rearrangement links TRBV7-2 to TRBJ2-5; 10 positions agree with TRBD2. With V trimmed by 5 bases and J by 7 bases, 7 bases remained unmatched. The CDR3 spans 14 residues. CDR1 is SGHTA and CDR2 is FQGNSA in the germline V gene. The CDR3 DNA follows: TGTGCCAGCAGCCCACTAGCGGGAATTGGGACCCAGTACTTC. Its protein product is CASSPLAGIGTQYF.

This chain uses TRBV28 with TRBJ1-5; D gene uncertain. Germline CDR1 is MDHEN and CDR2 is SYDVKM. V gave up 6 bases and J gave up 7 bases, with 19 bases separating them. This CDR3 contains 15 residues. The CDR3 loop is CASSPGRADGQPQHF. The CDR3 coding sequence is TGTGCCAGCAGCCCCGGGAGGGCTGACGGCCAGCCCCAGCATTTT. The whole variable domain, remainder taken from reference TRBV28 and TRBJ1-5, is DVKVTQSSRYLVKRTGEKVFLECVQDMDHENMFWYRQDPGLGLRLIYFSYDVKMKEKGDIPEGYSVSREKKERFSLILESASTNQTSMYLCASSPGRADGQPQHFGDGTRLSIL.

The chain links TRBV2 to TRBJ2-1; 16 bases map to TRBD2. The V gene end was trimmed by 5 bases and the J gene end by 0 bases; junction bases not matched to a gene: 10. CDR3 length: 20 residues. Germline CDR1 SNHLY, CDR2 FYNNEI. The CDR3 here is CASSSDGGLAGGFSYNEQFF. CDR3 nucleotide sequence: TGTGCCAGCAGTTCGGACGGGGGACTAGCGGGAGGGTTCTCCTACAATGAGCAGTTCTTC.

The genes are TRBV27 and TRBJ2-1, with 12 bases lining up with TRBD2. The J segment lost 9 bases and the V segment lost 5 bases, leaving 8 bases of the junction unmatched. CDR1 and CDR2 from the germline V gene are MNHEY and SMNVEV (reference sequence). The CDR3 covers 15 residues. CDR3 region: CASSAGTSGRSEQFF. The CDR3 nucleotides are TGTGCCAGCAGTGCAGGGACTAGCGGGCGTAGTGAGCAGTTCTTC.

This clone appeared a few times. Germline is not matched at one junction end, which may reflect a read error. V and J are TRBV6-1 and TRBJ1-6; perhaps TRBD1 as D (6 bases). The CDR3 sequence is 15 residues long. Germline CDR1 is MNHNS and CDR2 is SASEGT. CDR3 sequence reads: CAGSPVQGDNSPLHF. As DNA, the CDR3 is TGTGCCGGCAGCCCCGTACAGGGAGATAATTCACCCCTCCACTTT.

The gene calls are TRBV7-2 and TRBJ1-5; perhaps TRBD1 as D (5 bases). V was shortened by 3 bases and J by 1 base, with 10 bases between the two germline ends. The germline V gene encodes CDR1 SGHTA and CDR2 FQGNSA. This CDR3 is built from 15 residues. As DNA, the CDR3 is TGTGCCAGCAGCTTGCAGGGCCTAAGCAATCAGCCCCAGCATTTT. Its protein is CASSLQGLSNQPQHF.

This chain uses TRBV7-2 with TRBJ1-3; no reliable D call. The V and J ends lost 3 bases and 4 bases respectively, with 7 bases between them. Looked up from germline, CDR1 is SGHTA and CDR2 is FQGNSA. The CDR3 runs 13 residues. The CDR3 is CASSFAEGNTIYF. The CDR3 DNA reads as TGTGCCAGCAGCTTTGCGGAAGGAAACACCATATATTTT.

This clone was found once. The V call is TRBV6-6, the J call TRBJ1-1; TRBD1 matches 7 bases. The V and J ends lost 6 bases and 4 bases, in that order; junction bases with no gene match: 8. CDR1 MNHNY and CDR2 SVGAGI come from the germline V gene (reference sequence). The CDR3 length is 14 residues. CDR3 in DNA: TGTGCCAGCAGACAACAGGGGAGAAGCACTGAAGCTTTCTTT. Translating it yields CASRQQGRSTEAFF.

CDR3 nucleotides: TGCGCCAGCAGCCAAGGCCTACAGGGGATGGCAAATCAGCCCCAGCATTTT. Translated, it gives CASSQGLQGMANQPQHF. The chain uses TRBV4-1 and TRBJ1-5; 7 positions agree with TRBD1. V lost 1 base, J lost 4 bases, and 10 bases stayed unmatched. The CDR3 extends over 17 amino acids. Germline lookup yields CDR1 MGHRA and CDR2 YSYEKL.

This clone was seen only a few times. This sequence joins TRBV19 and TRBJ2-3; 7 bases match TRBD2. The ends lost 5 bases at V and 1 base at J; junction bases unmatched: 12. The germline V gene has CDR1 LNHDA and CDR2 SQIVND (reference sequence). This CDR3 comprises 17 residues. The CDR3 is CASSPRGVGPGTDTQYF. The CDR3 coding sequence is TGTGCCAGTAGTCCCCGGGGGGTCGGGCCTGGCACAGATACGCAGTATTTT.

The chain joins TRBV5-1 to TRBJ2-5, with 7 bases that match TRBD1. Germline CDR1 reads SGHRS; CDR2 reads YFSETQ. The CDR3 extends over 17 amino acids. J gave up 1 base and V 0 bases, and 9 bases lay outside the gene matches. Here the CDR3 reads CASSLAGSGTAQETQYF. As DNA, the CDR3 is TGCGCCAGCAGCTTGGCTGGTTCCGGGACAGCCCAAGAGACCCAGTACTTC.

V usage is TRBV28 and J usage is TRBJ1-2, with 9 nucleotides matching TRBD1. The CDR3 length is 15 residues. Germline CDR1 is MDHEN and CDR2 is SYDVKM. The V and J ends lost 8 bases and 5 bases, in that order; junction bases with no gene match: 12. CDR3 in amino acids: CASRAPTGGTYGYTF. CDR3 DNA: TGTGCCAGCCGCGCCCCGACAGGGGGGACATATGGCTACACCTTC.

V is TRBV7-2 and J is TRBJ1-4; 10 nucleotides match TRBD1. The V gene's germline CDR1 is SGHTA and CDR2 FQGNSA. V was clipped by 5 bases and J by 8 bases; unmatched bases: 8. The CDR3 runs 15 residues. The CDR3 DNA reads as TGTGCCAGCAGCCCTAGACAGGGGGCGGGCGAAAAACTGTTTTTT. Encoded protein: CASSPRQGAGEKLFF.

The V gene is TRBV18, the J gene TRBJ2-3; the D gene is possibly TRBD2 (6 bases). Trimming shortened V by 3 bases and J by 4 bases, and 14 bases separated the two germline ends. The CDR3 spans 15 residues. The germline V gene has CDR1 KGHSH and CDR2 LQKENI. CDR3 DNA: TGTGCCAGCTCACCCCCGGGACTCGCACCAGATACGCAGTATTTT. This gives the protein CASSPPGLAPDTQYF.

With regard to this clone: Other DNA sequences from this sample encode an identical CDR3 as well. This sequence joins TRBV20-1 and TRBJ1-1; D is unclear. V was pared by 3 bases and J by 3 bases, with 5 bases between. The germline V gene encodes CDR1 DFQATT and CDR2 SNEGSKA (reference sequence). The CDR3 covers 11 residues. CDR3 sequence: CSARGDTEAFF. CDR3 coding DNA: TGCAGTGCTAGGGGCGACACTGAAGCTTTCTTT.

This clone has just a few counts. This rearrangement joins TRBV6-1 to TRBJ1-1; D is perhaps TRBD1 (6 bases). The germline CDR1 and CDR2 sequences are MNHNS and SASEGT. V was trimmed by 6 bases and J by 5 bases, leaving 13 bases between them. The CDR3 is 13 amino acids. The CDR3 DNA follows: TGTGCCAGCAGGGGGCCAGGGGAAACTGAAGCTTTCTTT. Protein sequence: CASRGPGETEAFF.

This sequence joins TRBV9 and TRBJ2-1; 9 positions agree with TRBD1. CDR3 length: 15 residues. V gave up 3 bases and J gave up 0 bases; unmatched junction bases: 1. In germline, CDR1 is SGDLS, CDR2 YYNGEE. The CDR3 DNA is TGTGCCAGCAGCGAGACAGGGGGCTCCTACAATGAGCAGTTCTTC. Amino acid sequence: CASSETGGSYNEQFF. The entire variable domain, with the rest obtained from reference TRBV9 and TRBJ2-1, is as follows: DSGVTQTPKHLITATGQRVTLRCSPRSGDLSVYWYQQSLDQGLQFLIQYYNGEERAKGNILERFSAQQFPDLHSELNLSSLELGDSALYFCASSETGGSYNEQFFGPGTRLTVL.

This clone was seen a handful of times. CDR3 sequence reads: CASSLAPGQWGEQYF. The CDR3 region has the DNA TGTGCCAGCAGCTTGGCCCCGGGACAGTGGGGCGAGCAGTACTTC. The chain employs TRBV7-2 and TRBJ2-5; 7 nucleotides agree with TRBD1. The J call may be faulty, since TRBJ2-7 better matches the DNA end. This CDR3 region has 15 residues. Germline V gene sequence: CDR1 SGHTA, CDR2 FQGNSA.

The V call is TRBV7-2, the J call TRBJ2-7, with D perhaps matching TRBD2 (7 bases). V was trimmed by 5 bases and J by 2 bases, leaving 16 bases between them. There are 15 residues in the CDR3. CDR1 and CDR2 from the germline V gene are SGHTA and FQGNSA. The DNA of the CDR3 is TGTGCCAGCAGCCTAGATAGGGGGGGACCCTACGAGCAGTACTTC. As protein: CASSLDRGGPYEQYF. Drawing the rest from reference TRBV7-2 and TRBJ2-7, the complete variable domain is GAGVSQSPSNKVTEKGKDVELRCDPISGHTALYWYRQSLGQGLEFLIYFQGNSAPDKSGLPSDRFSAERTGGSVSTLTIQRTQQEDSAVYLCASSLDRGGPYEQYFGPGTRLTVT.

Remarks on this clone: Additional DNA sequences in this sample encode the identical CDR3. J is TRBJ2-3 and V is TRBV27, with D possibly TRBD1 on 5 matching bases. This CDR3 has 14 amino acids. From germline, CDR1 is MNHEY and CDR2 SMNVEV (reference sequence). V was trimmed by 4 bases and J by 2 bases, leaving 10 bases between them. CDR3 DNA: TGTGCCAGCAGTTACCAGGGTTTCACAGATACGCAGTATTTT. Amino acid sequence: CASSYQGFTDTQYF.

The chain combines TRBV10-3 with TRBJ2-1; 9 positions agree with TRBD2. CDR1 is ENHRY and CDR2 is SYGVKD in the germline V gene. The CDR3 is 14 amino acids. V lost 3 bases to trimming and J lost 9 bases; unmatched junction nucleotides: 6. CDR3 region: CAISDPSGIPEQFF. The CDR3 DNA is TGTGCCATCAGTGACCCTAGCGGGATACCTGAGCAGTTCTTC.

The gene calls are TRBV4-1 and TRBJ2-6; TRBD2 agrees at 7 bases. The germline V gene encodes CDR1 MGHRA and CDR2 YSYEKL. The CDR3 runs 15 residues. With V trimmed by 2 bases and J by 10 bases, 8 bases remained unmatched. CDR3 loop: CASSQTILATNVLTF. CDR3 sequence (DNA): TGCGCCAGCAGCCAAACAATACTAGCGACTAACGTCCTGACTTTC.

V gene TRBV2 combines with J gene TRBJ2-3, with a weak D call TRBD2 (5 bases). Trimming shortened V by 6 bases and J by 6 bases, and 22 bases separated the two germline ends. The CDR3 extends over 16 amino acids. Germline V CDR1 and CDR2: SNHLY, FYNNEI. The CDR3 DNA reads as TGTGCCAGCAGGGAAAGGAGCCGAGGGCCGAAGGATACGCAGTATTTT. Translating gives CASRERSRGPKDTQYF. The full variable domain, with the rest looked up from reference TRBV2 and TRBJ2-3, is EPEVTQTPSHQVTQMGQEVILRCVPISNHLYFYWYRQILGQKVEFLVSFYNNEISEKSEIFDDQFSVERPDGSNFTLKIRSTKLEDSAMYFCASRERSRGPKDTQYFGPGTRLTVL.

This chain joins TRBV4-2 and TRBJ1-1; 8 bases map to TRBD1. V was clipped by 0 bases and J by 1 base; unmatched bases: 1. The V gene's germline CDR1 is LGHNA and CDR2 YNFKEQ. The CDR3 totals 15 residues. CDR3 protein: CASSQDGTGNTEAFF. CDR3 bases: TGTGCCAGCAGCCAAGATGGGACAGGGAACACTGAAGCTTTCTTT.

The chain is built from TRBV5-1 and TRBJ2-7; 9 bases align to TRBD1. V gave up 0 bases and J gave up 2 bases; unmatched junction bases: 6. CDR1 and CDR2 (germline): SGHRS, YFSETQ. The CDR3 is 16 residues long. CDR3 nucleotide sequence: TGCGCCAGCAGCTTGGAAAAAGGGACAGGGCCCTACGAGCAGTACTTC. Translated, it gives CASSLEKGTGPYEQYF.

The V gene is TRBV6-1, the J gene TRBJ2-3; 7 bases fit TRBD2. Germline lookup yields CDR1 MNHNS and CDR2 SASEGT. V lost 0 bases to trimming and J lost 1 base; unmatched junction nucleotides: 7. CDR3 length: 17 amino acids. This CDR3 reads CASSEAWGGLRTDTQYF. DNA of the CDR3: TGTGCCAGCAGTGAAGCATGGGGGGGACTTCGCACAGATACGCAGTATTTT.